This T cell receptor (beta chain) is from a study of neurological immune-mediated disorders. General study findings and limits: Any association between clinical or MRI features and the multiple sclerosis repertoire cluster was absent. Subjects shared no identical expanded-clone CDR3 amino acid sequences, suggesting private TCR-beta repertoires in all groups.

This clonotype was seen ten or more times. Its matching antigen is unknown. Source material was 2 million unsorted PBMCs, stored at -80 °C in RNAlater. One entry per CDR3 protein results from TCRdb running MiXCR on the 5' RACE reads. The table records roughly 90,000 distinct CDR3 sequences, 3% to 4.5% of them present only once. This CDR3 region has 15 residues. V trimming: 5 bases; J trimming: 3 bases; junction bases outside the gene matches: 10. The rearrangement uses TRBV12-3 or TRBV12-4 and TRBJ2-7; 7 nucleotides agree with TRBD1. This TCR was recovered from a woman in her forties or fifties with multiple sclerosis. Sequenced input: PBMCs. The CDR3 sequence: CASSRKWGQNYEQYF. The DNA for the CDR3 is TGTGCCAGCAGTCGGAAATGGGGACAGAACTACGAGCAGTACTTC.